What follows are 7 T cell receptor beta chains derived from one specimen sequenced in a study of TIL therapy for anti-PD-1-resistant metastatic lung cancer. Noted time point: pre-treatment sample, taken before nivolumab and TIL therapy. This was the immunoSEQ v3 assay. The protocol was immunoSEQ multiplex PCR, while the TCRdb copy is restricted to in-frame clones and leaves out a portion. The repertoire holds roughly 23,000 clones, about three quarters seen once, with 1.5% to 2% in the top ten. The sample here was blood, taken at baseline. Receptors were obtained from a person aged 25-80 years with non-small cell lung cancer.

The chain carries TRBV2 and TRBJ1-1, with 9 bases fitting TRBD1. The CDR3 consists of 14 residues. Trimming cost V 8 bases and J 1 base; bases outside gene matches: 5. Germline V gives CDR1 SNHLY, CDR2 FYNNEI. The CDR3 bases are TGTGCCAGCGTACGACAGGGGGGGAACACTGAAGCTTTCTTT. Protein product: CASVRQGGNTEAFF.

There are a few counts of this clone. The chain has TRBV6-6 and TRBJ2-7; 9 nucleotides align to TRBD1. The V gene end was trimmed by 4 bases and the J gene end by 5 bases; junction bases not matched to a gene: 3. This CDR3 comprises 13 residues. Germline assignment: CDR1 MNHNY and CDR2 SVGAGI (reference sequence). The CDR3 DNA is TGTGCCAGCAGTTGGGACAGGGTCAACGAGCAGTACGTC. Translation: CASSWDRVNEQYV.

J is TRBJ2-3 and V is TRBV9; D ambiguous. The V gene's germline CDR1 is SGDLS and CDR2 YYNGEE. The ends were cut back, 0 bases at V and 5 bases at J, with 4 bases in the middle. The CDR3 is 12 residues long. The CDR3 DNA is TGTGCCAGCAGCGTAGCCGGAGATACGCAGTATTTT. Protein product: CASSVAGDTQYF.

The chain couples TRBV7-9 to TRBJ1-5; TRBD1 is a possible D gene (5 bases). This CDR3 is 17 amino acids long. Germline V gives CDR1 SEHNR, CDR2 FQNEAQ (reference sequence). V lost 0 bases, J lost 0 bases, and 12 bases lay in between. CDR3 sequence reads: CASSLAVSGGSNQPQHF. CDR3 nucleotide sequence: TGTGCCAGCAGCTTAGCGGTCTCCGGGGGTAGCAATCAGCCCCAGCATTTT.

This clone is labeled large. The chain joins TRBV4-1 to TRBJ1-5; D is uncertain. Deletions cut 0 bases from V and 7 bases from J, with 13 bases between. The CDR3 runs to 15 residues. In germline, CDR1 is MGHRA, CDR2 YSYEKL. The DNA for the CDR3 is TGCGCCAGCAGCCAAGATAGCGGGATCGACCAGCCCCAGCATTTT. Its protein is CASSQDSGIDQPQHF.

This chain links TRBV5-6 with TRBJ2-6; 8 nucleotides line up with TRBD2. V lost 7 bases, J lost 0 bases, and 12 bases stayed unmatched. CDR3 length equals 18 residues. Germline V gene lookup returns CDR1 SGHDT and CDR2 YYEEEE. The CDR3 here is CASGGLGRQYSGANVLTF. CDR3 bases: TGTGCCAGCGGGGGACTAGGTCGACAATACTCTGGGGCCAACGTCCTGACTTTC.

The CDR3 protein is CASRATGTGGDEQYV. CDR3 bases: TGTGCCAGCAGGGCTACCGGGACAGGGGGCGACGAGCAGTACGTC. J is TRBJ2-7 and V is TRBV2; 12 bases agree with TRBD1. Losses at the gene ends were 6 bases for V and 5 bases for J; bases not matched to a gene: 8. Germline values: CDR1 SNHLY, CDR2 FYNNEI. The CDR3 loop spans 15 amino acids.